This paragraph covers one TCR beta chain sequence. These data are taken from a study of blood T cell repertoires in COVID-19. Study-wide context: Sites in the United States, Italy and Spain provided acute and convalescent COVID-19 samples.

Trimming removed 3 bases at V and 2 bases at J, with 14 bases between. The CDR3 totals 15 residues. Germline V gene sequence: CDR1 GTSNPN, CDR2 SVGIG (reference sequence). In the authors' workflow: Reference gene primer amplification in the assay estimated nucleated cell counts. Method: immunoSEQ multiplex PCR; TCRdb's copy keeps in-frame clones and lacks some. The V and J calls and clone size come from that table; D and trimming were worked out from the DNA. There are fewer than 250,000 clones in the sample; roughly 77% occur only once, and about 17% lies in the top ten. Sequencing was done on a sample of PBMCs or T cells enriched from blood (not recorded which). The clonotype was recovered from a woman aged 50 to 60 with acute COVID-19. The chain links TRBV30 to TRBJ1-3; D possibly corresponds to TRBD1 (6 bases). CDR3 in amino acids: CAWRNQGIAGNTIYF. CDR3 in DNA: TGTGCCTGGAGGAATCAGGGGATTGCTGGAAACACCATATATTTT.